The subject of this entry is one TCR beta chain. Its cognate antigen is unknown. The data were obtained in a study of T-cell memory formation after mild COVID-19. On the study more broadly: Each donor largely had its own TCR clusters.

Study conclusions and caveats: CD8+ contracting clones occupied EMRA, while CD4+ ones occupied mainly CM and EM.

TCRdb called the 5' RACE reads again in MiXCR, with one record for every CDR3 protein. Here the sample spans a few hundred thousand distinct CDR3 sequences, about 20% being singletons. Sequenced: PBMCs or a T cell subset sorted from them (not recorded which). This clonotype was obtained from a man between 18 and 29 years old who had mild COVID-19 (a few samples of this study predate the infection). Cell type and time point are not known.

CDR3 DNA: TGTGCCAGCACCCTTGGGCAGCTGAACACTGAAGCTTTCTTT. Its translation is CASTLGQLNTEAFF. V and J are TRBV2 and TRBJ1-1; D not resolved. CDR3 length: 14 amino acids. CDR1 and CDR2 from the germline V gene are SNHLY and FYNNEI. V was clipped by 7 bases and J by 0 bases, with 12 bases between them.